The TCR beta chain under discussion was sequenced for a study of T-cell reconstitution after alpha-beta-depleted transplantation in children. Overall study results and limits: At day 60, the high TCRbeta diversity found in some patients originated from recipient T cells and thymic progenitors that had survived. When one year had passed after transplant, most T-cell counts and diversity came from newly produced T cells. The origin of alpha-beta T cells about two months after transplant was reportedly several hundred expanded graft clones.

Notes on this clonotype: Its antigen is currently unknown.

Germline V gene sequence: CDR1 LGHDT, CDR2 YNNKEL (reference sequence). The CDR3 runs to 15 residues. V lost 0 bases, J lost 0 bases, and 9 bases lay in between. TCRbeta library preparation incorporated unique molecular identifiers. TCRdb reprocessed the PCR reads with MiXCR, giving one entry per CDR3 protein. The sample contains about 470,000 distinct CDR3 sequences, around two fifths of which appear only once. The chain recombines TRBV3-1 with TRBJ2-7; D gene unclear. The sequence was collected from a girl aged 2 to 9 with aplastic anemia, due to receive a stem cell transplant. The source was PBMCs, collected before TCRalphabeta/CD19-depleted stem cell transplant. The CDR3 loop reads CASSQDPASSYEQYF. In DNA form, the CDR3 reads TGTGCCAGCAGCCAAGACCCTGCGAGCTCCTACGAGCAGTACTTC.